The following is a T cell receptor beta chain sequence with its context. Its antigen is currently not known. The sample's time point label, in plain terms: baseline before first vaccination. Samples from vaccinated people were obtained from the UK trials COV001 and COV002, which included a single-blind randomized controlled phase 2/3 trial of AZD1222 (ChAdOx1 nCoV-19) in healthy adults. For TCRbeta chain sequencing, PBMC samples were collected from trial participants at day 0 and at day 28 after the second dose. Taken from the germline V gene, the CDR1 and CDR2 loops are KGHSH and LQKENI. Taken from cysteine to phenylalanine, the CDR3 has 13 residues. Only the CDR3 region is kept as DNA, spanning 39 bases read in frame from base 1. Trimming costs V 2 bases and J 1 base, and their ends lie 2 bases apart. The CDR3 regions of human TCRbeta chains were analyzed by immunosequencing. Per the authors' processing: Repertoire TCRs were matched against a reference library of SARS-CoV-2-specific TCRs generated with the MIRA antigen-specificity platform. Breadth was defined as the fraction of unique TCRs that were SARS-CoV-2-associated, and depth was defined as the fraction of total T cells that were SARS-CoV-2-associated. Each spike-specific TCR was assigned to its reactive spike region and to a CD4 or CD8 class using the MIRA data. Log10-transformed breadth and depth values were compared by one-way ANOVA with Sidak's multiple comparisons tests. Here the immuneACCESS table is served through TCRdb, limited to in-frame sequences with V and J called. Missing clones are a known gap in these copies; in checked studies unresolved V genes cover under half, and the rest lacks a known reason. The D gene and trimming were derived from the DNA, and the V and J assignments and clone size from that table. This sample's table carries about 140,000 clones. Over 2% of the sample comes from the top ten.

This sample stems from a study of T cell responses to AZD1222 COVID-19 vaccine (dated by TCRdb to the early 2020s). Notes on the research overall: A total of about 240 trial participants underwent TCR sequencing, of whom around 200 received two doses of AZD1222 and about 25 received two doses of the MenACWY control vaccine. Trial participants were enrolled by age into 18-55, 56-69 and 70-plus year subgroups, with 148, 28 and 57 TCR-sequenced participants respectively.

What the authors observed across the whole study: Because no day 14 peak-response samples were available, the repertoires could be characterized only after the peak T cell response. Spike-specific TCR breadth and depth rose significantly after two AZD1222 doses compared with day 0 and with MenACWY recipients. Nearly half of unique spike-specific TCRs reportedly recognized epitopes outside regions mutated in the B.1.351 and B.1.1.7 variants. The vaccine-associated CD4 TCRs covered the entire spike protein, and the dominant responses fell in regions 160-218 and 743-854. Conclusions about previously exposed vaccinees were limited because only 5 or 6 AZD1222 recipients were SARS-CoV-2 seropositive at baseline. Participants were mostly white British, with more females than males. The authors suggested clonal diversity may have been underestimated. The 56-69-year group was small, and its depth increase did not reach significance, likely because of low power.

This clonotype originated in an adult in good health. The chain uses TRBV18 and TRBJ1-4; the D gene is unclear. The sample was peripheral blood. CDR3 sequence: CASSPLTNEKLFF. The DNA sequence follows: TGTGCCAGCTCACCATTAACTAATGAAAAACTGTTTTTT.